Below are 9 T cell receptor beta chains sequenced from a single sample in a study of blood T cell repertoires in COVID-19. Sequencing was performed with immunoSEQ multiplex PCR; in TCRdb, only in-frame clones are kept and a portion is missing. The table includes roughly 230,000 clones, approximately 84% detected once. Sequencing was carried out using PBMCs or T cells enriched from blood (not recorded which). The source is a woman between 50 and 59 years old who had been exposed to COVID-19.

This chain links TRBV10-3 with TRBJ1-1; 8 bases match TRBD1. This CDR3 region has 14 residues. Germline CDR1 ENHRY, CDR2 SYGVKD. Unmatched junction bases numbered 10, after V lost 10 bases and J lost 3 bases. As DNA, the CDR3 is TGTGCCACCCAAGACGACAGGGGCTACACTGAAGCTTTCTTT. It codes for CATQDDRGYTEAFF.

The sample holds a few counts of this clone. V gene TRBV10-1 combines with J gene TRBJ2-7, with D possibly TRBD2 on 6 matching bases. Germline loops: CDR1 WNHNN, CDR2 SYGVQD (reference sequence). The V end lost 7 bases, the J end lost 2 bases, and 12 bases lay between the germline ends. CDR3 length: 13 amino acids. The CDR3 DNA is TGCGCCAGCAAAGCGGCGGGAACCTACGAGCAGTACTTC. Translating it yields CASKAAGTYEQYF.

The V and J genes are TRBV27 and TRBJ2-2; TRBD2 agrees at 7 bases. From germline, CDR1 is MNHEY and CDR2 SMNVEV (reference sequence). J lost 6 bases, V lost 10 bases, and 5 bases had no gene match. This CDR3 comprises 12 residues. The CDR3 protein is CATGGTSGELFF. The CDR3 DNA sequence: TGTGCCACCGGGGGGACGTCCGGGGAGCTGTTTTTT.

This rearrangement joins TRBV2 to TRBJ2-5; D perhaps matches TRBD1 (6 bases). The germline V and J ends were trimmed by 1 base and 4 bases, with 10 bases remaining between them. Looked up from germline, CDR1 is SNHLY and CDR2 is FYNNEI. The CDR3 sequence is 14 residues long. The CDR3 reads CASSEDRGGETQYF. CDR3 DNA sequence: TGTGCCAGCAGTGAAGATCGAGGGGGAGAGACCCAGTACTTC. Supplemented by reference TRBV2 and TRBJ2-5, the full variable domain reads EPEVTQTPSHQVTQMGQEVILRCVPISNHLYFYWYRQILGQKVEFLVSFYNNEISEKSEIFDDQFSVERPDGSNFTLKIRSTKLEDSAMYFCASSEDRGGETQYFGPGTRLLVL.

This sequence joins TRBV30 and TRBJ1-2, with 8 positions matching TRBD1. CDR3 size: 12 residues. From germline, CDR1 is GTSNPN and CDR2 SVGIG (reference sequence). The V and J ends lost 1 base and 6 bases, in that order; junction bases with no gene match: 1. The CDR3 spells CAWSAGGNGYTF. The CDR3 DNA reads TGTGCCTGGAGTGCAGGGGGCAATGGCTACACCTTC.

This chain uses TRBV7-2 with TRBJ1-1; D is undetermined. In germline, CDR1 is SGHTA, CDR2 FQGNSA. V dropped 3 bases and J dropped 9 bases, with 17 bases sitting between them. CDR3 size: 14 residues. CDR3 protein: CASSFLDATGKAFF. CDR3 nucleotide sequence: TGTGCCAGCAGCTTCCTAGATGCGACGGGAAAAGCTTTCTTT.

The J gene is TRBJ2-7, the V gene TRBV6-2 or TRBV6-3, with 7 bases aligning to TRBD2. Trimming removed 5 bases from V and 11 bases from J; junction bases left unmatched: 9. Germline V gives CDR1 MNHEY, CDR2 SVGEGT. The CDR3 runs 12 residues. DNA for the CDR3: TGTGCCAGCAGTCCCCTGAGGGGAGGGGAGTACTTC. This sequence encodes CASSPLRGGEYF.

In the case of this clone: The sample has other DNA sequences that encode this CDR3 too. This chain joins TRBV7-2 and TRBJ1-1; tentatively, D is TRBD1 (5 bases). The CDR3 covers 15 residues. The V gene lost 1 base and the J gene lost 1 base, with 10 bases spanning the gap. Looked up from germline, CDR1 is SGHTA and CDR2 is FQGNSA. Written as DNA, the CDR3 is TGTGCCAGCAGCTTAGTTGGGGGGGGGAACACTGAAGCTTTCTTT. Residues: CASSLVGGGNTEAFF. The full variable domain, with the rest looked up from reference TRBV7-2 and TRBJ1-1, is GAGVSQSPSNKVTEKGKDVELRCDPISGHTALYWYRQSLGQGLEFLIYFQGNSAPDKSGLPSDRFSAERTGGSVSTLTIQRTQQEDSAVYLCASSLVGGGNTEAFFGQGTRLTVV.

A word on this clone: The same CDR3 arises from other DNA sequences in this sample as well. V usage is TRBV7-3 and J usage is TRBJ1-2; D gene uncertain. The V end lost 5 bases, the J end lost 8 bases, and 15 bases lay between the germline ends. The CDR3 runs 13 residues. Germline loops: CDR1 SGHTA, CDR2 FQGTGA. In DNA, the CDR3 is TGTGCCAGCAGCCCCGGAGGCGCCGGCGGCTACACCTTC. Protein sequence: CASSPGGAGGYTF.